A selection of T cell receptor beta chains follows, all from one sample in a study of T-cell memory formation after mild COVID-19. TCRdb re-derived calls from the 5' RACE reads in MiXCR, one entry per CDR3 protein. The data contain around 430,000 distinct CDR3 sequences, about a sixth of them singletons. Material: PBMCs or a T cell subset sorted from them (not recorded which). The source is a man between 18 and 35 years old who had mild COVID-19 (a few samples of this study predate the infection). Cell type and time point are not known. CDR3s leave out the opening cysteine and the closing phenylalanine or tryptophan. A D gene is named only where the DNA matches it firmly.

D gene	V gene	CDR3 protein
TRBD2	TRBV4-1	ASSQEVGAGGYNEQF
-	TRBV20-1	SASQGNQPQH
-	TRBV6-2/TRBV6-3	ASTFRGGGYNEQF
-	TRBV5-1	ASSLQGQPNTEAF
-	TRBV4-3	ASSQGGSGELF
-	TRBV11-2	ASSSKGYSPYEQY
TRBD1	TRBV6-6	ASSIRQGTTNEKLF
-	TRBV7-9	ASSLGTGGQY
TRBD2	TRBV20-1	SARVSISSLSTSGYHTDTQY
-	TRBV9	ASSVGLLRTDTQY
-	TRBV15	ATSRDRTTLTDTQY
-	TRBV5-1	ASRAQDTQY
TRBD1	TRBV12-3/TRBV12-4	ASRQGIGNEQF
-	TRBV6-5	ASSDTGNSPLH
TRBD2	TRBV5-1	ASSPDGGGDNEQF
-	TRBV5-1	ASGRQLTGELF
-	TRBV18	ASSPPRGLDNEQF
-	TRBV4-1	ASSQDRGAHNSPLH
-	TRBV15	ATSRNTGTPYGYT
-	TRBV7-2	ASSPDGTIRNTEAF
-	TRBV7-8	ASSSPQARTNEKLF
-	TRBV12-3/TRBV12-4	ASSLTAYSNQPQH
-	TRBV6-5	ASRSMGVRTGELF
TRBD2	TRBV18	ASSRGGANEQF
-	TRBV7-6	ASGGMHNEQF
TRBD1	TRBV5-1	ASSKGDRGSSAPLH
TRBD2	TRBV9	ASSASGTSGGDTQY
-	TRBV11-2	ASGPRESEGYT
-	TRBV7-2	ASSIGTQQYEQY
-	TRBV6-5	ASSYSAGLYNEQF
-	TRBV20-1	SAREQGPGTEAF
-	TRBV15	ATSRVGGPQPQH
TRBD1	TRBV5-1	ASSFTGDYGYT
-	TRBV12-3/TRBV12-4	ASSLRGELF
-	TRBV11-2	ASPTLSTEAF
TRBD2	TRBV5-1	ASSSGTSVQETQY
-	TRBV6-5	ASSYLGSTDTQY
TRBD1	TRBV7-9	ASSSFWQGGGGYT
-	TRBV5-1	ASHAGSTDTQY
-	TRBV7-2	ASSLRGPPGNTIY
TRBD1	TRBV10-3	AISESVGQGSYGYT
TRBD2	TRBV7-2	ASSSPLAGGYTDTQY
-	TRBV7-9	ASSTEHGTEAF
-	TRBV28	ASSPRGGGNTEAF
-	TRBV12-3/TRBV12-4	ASSDLVTLH
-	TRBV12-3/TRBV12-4	ASSPQAGFSYEQY
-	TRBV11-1	ASSSRGNYGYT
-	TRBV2	ASSEAKGTTNEKLF
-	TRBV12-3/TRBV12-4	ASSRRENQPQH
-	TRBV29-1	SGRGARTGELF
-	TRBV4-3	ASSQEYRGAQETQY
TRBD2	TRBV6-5	ASRAGLVPDTQY
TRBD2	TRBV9	ASSGRPAGMIYEQY
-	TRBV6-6	ASGPVRNQPQH
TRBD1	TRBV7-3	ASSIPTGGKAGELF
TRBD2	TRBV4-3	ASSQSSGGARGNIQY
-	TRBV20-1	SARLSKGNTQY